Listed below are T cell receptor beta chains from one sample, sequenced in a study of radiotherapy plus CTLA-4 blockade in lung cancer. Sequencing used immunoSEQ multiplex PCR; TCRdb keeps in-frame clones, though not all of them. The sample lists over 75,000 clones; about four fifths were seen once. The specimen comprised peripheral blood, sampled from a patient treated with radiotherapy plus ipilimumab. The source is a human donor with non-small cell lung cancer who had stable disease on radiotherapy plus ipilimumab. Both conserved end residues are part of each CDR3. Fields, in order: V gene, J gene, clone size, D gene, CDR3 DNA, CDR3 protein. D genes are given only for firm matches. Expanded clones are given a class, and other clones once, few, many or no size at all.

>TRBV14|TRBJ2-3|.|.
TGTGCCAGCAGCCGCCTCAGGGGATCCCTCACAGATACGCAGTATTTT
CASSRLRGSLTDTQYF
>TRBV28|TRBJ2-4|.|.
TGTGCCAGTCGGGGCCTAGCCAAAAACATTCAGTACTTC
CASRGLAKNIQYF
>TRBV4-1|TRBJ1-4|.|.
TGCGCCAGCAGCCAGGTCGACAGACTGAATGAAAAACTGTTTTTT
CASSQVDRLNEKLFF
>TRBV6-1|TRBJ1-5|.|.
TGTGCCAGCAGTGGACAGGCTCCAGGCAATCAGCCCCAGCATTTT
CASSGQAPGNQPQHF
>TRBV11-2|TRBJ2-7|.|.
TGTGCCAGCAGCTCTTTAGCGGAGACTATTTACGAGCAGTACTTC
CASSSLAETIYEQYF
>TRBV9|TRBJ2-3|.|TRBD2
TGTGCCAGCAGCGTAAGCCAAAGGGCGGGGGGGCAAGATACGCAGTATTTT
CASSVSQRAGGQDTQYF
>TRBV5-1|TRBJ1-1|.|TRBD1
TGCGCCAGCAGCTCCCCGGGACAGGGATTAACTGAAGCTTTCTTT
CASSSPGQGLTEAFF
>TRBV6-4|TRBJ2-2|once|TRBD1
TGTGCCAGCAGTGACGGGACAGGGCCCGGGGAGCTGTTTTTT
CASSDGTGPGELFF
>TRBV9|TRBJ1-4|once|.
TGTGCCAGCAGCATAGACAGTAATGAAAAACTGTTTTTT
CASSIDSNEKLFF
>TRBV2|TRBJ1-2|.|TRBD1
TGTGCCAGCAGTGATAGAAGGACAGGAAGAGGTGGCTACACCTTC
CASSDRRTGRGGYTF
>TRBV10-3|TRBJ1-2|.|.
TGTGCCATCAGTGGGGCAGGGGTAGACCTAAACTATGGCTACACCTTC
CAISGAGVDLNYGYTF
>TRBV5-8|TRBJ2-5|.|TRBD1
TGTGCCAGCAGCCTGGGACAGCACCAAGAGACCCAGTACTTC
CASSLGQHQETQYF
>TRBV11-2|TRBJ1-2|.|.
TGTGCCAGCAGCTTAGCCGGAATCTATGGCTACACCTTC
CASSLAGIYGYTF
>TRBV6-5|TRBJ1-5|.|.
TGTGCCAGCAGTAGCCGGAGCTCTAGCAATCAGCCCCAGCATTTT
CASSSRSSSNQPQHF
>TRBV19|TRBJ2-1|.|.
TGTGCCGCCAGTAGCCGGGGAGCAGGGGTGAGGAATGAGCAGTTCTTC
CAASSRGAGVRNEQFF
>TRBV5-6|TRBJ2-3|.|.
TGTGCCAGCAGATTACAGGGTCCAGATACGCAGTATTTT
CASRLQGPDTQYF
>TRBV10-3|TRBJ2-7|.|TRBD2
TGTGCCATCAGTGAGCAAGCGGGGATCTCCTACGAGCAGTACTTC
CAISEQAGISYEQYF
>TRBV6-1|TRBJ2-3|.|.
TGTGCCAGCAGTCGGGGGGCCGGAACAGATACGCAGTATTTT
CASSRGAGTDTQYF
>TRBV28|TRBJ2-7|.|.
TGTGCCAGCAGTATCGACAGCTCCTACGAGCAGTACTTC
CASSIDSSYEQYF
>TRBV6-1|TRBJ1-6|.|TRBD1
TGTGCCAGCAGTGAAGCTGGGTGGACAGGGAAAGATTCACCCCTCCACTTT
CASSEAGWTGKDSPLHF
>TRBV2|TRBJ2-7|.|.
TGTGCCAGCAGTTATCTCTCCTACGAGCAGTACTTC
CASSYLSYEQYF
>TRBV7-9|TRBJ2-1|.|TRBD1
TGTGCCAGCAGTTCCGGGACAGGGATTTACAATGAGCAGTTCTTC
CASSSGTGIYNEQFF
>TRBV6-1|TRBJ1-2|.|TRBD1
TGTGCCAGCAGTGACCAGGGGGCGGGCTATGGCTACACCTTC
CASSDQGAGYGYTF
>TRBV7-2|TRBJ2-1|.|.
TGTGCCAGCAGCCTCCTCCCACTAGCCTACAATGAGCAGTTCTTC
CASSLLPLAYNEQFF
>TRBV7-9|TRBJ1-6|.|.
TGTGCCAGCAGCTTAGCGGGTAGGAATTCACCCCTCCACTTT
CASSLAGRNSPLHF
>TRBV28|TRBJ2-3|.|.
TGTGCCAGCAGTTTACCAGGGCGGACAGATACGCAGTATTTT
CASSLPGRTDTQYF
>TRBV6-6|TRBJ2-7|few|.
TGTGCCAGCTCTTTAAGTGGTGGGGGGCCCCTCGAGCAGTACTTC
CASSLSGGGPLEQYF
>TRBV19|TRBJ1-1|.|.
TGTGCCAGCCAGTATTCCTTCTGGGACATCGAATACACTGAAGCTTTCTTT
CASQYSFWDIEYTEAFF
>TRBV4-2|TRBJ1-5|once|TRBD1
TGTGCCAGCAGCGATACCGGGACAGGGGACAATCAGCCCCAGCATTTT
CASSDTGTGDNQPQHF
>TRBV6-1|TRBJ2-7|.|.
TGTGCCAGCAGTGAAGCAGGGTCCGAGTACGAGCAGTACTTC
CASSEAGSEYEQYF
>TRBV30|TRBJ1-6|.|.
TGTGCCTGGGCTTTTAACTCCTATAATTCACCCCTCCACTTT
CAWAFNSYNSPLHF
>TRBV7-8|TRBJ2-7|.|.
TGTGCCAGCGGTATCAGGCCCGAGCAGTACTTC
CASGIRPEQYF
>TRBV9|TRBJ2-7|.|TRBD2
TGTGCCAGCAGCGTAGAGAGCGGGGGGAACGAGCAGTACTTC
CASSVESGGNEQYF
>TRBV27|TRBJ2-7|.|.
TGTGCCAGCAGTTTAGCCCCCTTTACGAGAAACGAGCAGTACTTC
CASSLAPFTRNEQYF
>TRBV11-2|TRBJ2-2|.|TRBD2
TGTGCCAGCAGCACCCAGGGACTAGCGGGGGCCGGGGAGCTGTTTTTT
CASSTQGLAGAGELFF
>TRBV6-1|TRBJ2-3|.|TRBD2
TGTGCCAGCACCACTAGCGGGACGGCTGTAGATACGCAGTATTTT
CASTTSGTAVDTQYF
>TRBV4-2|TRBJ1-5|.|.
TGTGCCAGCAGCCAAGATCGGTCAGCCTCACCCCAGCATTTT
CASSQDRSASPQHF
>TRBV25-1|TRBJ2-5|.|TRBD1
TGTGCCAGCAGTGTAGGGGGCCGGGAGACCCAGTACTTC
CASSVGGRETQYF
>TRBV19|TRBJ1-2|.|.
TGTGCCAGTAGTATCAGAGGGGCTGGCTACACCTTC
CASSIRGAGYTF
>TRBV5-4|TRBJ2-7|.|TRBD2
TGTGCCAGCAGAACTAGCGGGCTCTCCTACGAGCAGTACTTC
CASRTSGLSYEQYF
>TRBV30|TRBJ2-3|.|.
TGTGCCTGGAGTGTAGGGGCTCAATTCACAGATACGCAGTATTTT
CAWSVGAQFTDTQYF
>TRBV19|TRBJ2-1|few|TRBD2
TGTGCCAGTAGTGCGGGACTAGCGGGATCCGTGGTTGAGCAGTTCTTC
CASSAGLAGSVVEQFF
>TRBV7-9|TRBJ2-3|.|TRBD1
TGTGCCAGCAGCCAAACCCGGGACAGGGGAACTGACACAGATACGCAGTATTTT
CASSQTRDRGTDTDTQYF
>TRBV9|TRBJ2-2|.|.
TGTGCCAGCAGCTCTGGTTTATTCGGGGAGCTGTTTTTT
CASSSGLFGELFF
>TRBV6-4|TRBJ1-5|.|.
TGTGCCAGCAGGGGACTTCGGGACTCAGATAGCAATCAGCCCCAGCATTTT
CASRGLRDSDSNQPQHF